A selection of T cell receptor beta chains follows, all from one sample in a study of PD-L1 blockade in urothelial cancer. Sequencing was performed with immunoSEQ multiplex PCR; in TCRdb, only in-frame clones are kept and a portion is missing. In the table there are roughly 27,000 clones, around 87% of which are singletons. The sequencing used PBMCs, collected around atezolizumab (anti-PD-L1) treatment. Receptors originate from a man in his fifties with urothelial cancer. Each CDR3 is given with its conserved first and last residue. Fields, in order: V gene, CDR3 length, J gene, CDR3 protein.

v_call: TRBV29-1; cdr3_length: 15; j_call: TRBJ1-3; cdr3_aa: CSVGLDRVSGNTIYF
v_call: TRBV18; cdr3_length: 14; j_call: TRBJ2-7; cdr3_aa: CASRYDRSSYEQYF
v_call: TRBV2; cdr3_length: 16; j_call: TRBJ2-7; cdr3_aa: CASRQTRQSLDYEQYF
v_call: TRBV5-1; cdr3_length: 16; j_call: TRBJ1-1; cdr3_aa: CASRSQGVGMNTEAFF
v_call: TRBV19; cdr3_length: 15; j_call: TRBJ1-4; cdr3_aa: CASSLGGATNEKLFF
v_call: TRBV5-1; cdr3_length: 14; j_call: TRBJ1-6; cdr3_aa: CASSLGDSNSPLHF
v_call: TRBV7-2; cdr3_length: 14; j_call: TRBJ1-6; cdr3_aa: CASSSTGGSSPLHF
v_call: TRBV5-1; cdr3_length: 17; j_call: TRBJ2-7; cdr3_aa: CASSRPSLADKSYEQYF
v_call: TRBV9; cdr3_length: 14; j_call: TRBJ1-3; cdr3_aa: CASSVGGAGNTIYF
v_call: TRBV30; cdr3_length: 12; j_call: TRBJ1-1; cdr3_aa: CAWGQGHTEAFF
v_call: TRBV18; cdr3_length: 15; j_call: TRBJ2-3; cdr3_aa: CASSSGTSYTDTQYF
v_call: TRBV7-8; cdr3_length: 18; j_call: TRBJ2-3; cdr3_aa: CASTKVGAFSVITDTQYF
v_call: TRBV18; cdr3_length: 15; j_call: TRBJ2-7; cdr3_aa: CASSQPGQGFGGQYF
v_call: TRBV6-6; cdr3_length: 14; j_call: TRBJ2-3; cdr3_aa: CASGTGGTTDTQYF
v_call: TRBV11-2; cdr3_length: 14; j_call: TRBJ2-3; cdr3_aa: CASSHDWGGDTQYF
v_call: TRBV7-6; cdr3_length: 14; j_call: TRBJ2-7; cdr3_aa: CASSPGTSGIEQYF
v_call: TRBV6-5; cdr3_length: 14; j_call: TRBJ2-7; cdr3_aa: CASSYLTGNDEQYF
v_call: TRBV19; cdr3_length: 15; j_call: TRBJ2-7; cdr3_aa: CASSIGMGSSYEQYF
v_call: TRBV19; cdr3_length: 15; j_call: TRBJ1-2; cdr3_aa: CASSIADARVYGYTF
v_call: TRBV19; cdr3_length: 17; j_call: TRBJ2-1; cdr3_aa: CASSIPSGGNVRGEQFF
v_call: TRBV7-9; cdr3_length: 15; j_call: TRBJ2-2; cdr3_aa: CASSPRGQGGRELFF
v_call: TRBV2; cdr3_length: 17; j_call: TRBJ2-7; cdr3_aa: CASRTPRGGPSSYEQYF
v_call: TRBV28; cdr3_length: 15; j_call: TRBJ2-3; cdr3_aa: CASRSGTSWTDTQYF
v_call: TRBV5-1; cdr3_length: 13; j_call: TRBJ2-3; cdr3_aa: CASSWTFTDTQYF
v_call: TRBV28; cdr3_length: 12; j_call: TRBJ2-5; cdr3_aa: CASRIGRETQYF
v_call: TRBV4-3; cdr3_length: 15; j_call: TRBJ2-2; cdr3_aa: CASSRGTDNTGELFF
v_call: TRBV6-6; cdr3_length: 14; j_call: TRBJ1-5; cdr3_aa: CASRFRGDYQPQHF
v_call: TRBV9; cdr3_length: 14; j_call: TRBJ2-7; cdr3_aa: CASSVGTGPYEQYF
v_call: TRBV10-3; cdr3_length: 14; j_call: TRBJ1-2; cdr3_aa: CAISDGQGADGYTF
v_call: TRBV10-3; cdr3_length: 12; j_call: TRBJ2-7; cdr3_aa: CAISVTDYEQYF
v_call: TRBV5-7; cdr3_length: 17; j_call: TRBJ2-1; cdr3_aa: CASSLAPAGSSYNEQFF
v_call: TRBV6-1; cdr3_length: 17; j_call: TRBJ1-2; cdr3_aa: CASSDPGQFFINYGYTF
v_call: TRBV30; cdr3_length: 11; j_call: TRBJ1-1; cdr3_aa: CAWTRVTEAFF
v_call: TRBV12-2; cdr3_length: 18; j_call: TRBJ2-4; cdr3_aa: CASRPPFEGKLAKNIQYF
v_call: TRBV14; cdr3_length: 16; j_call: TRBJ1-2; cdr3_aa: CASSQEETGGPYGYTF
v_call: TRBV7-2; cdr3_length: 13; j_call: TRBJ1-5; cdr3_aa: CASSLWQNQPQHF
v_call: TRBV7-9; cdr3_length: 16; j_call: TRBJ2-5; cdr3_aa: CASSPYGPAGQETQYF
v_call: TRBV5-4; cdr3_length: 15; j_call: TRBJ2-3; cdr3_aa: CASSFTQLSTDTQYF
v_call: TRBV28; cdr3_length: 13; j_call: TRBJ2-7; cdr3_aa: CASSFAGSYEQYF
v_call: TRBV7-9; cdr3_length: 18; j_call: TRBJ2-7; cdr3_aa: CASSLNTASDRGGNEQYF
v_call: TRBV29-1; cdr3_length: 12; j_call: TRBJ2-7; cdr3_aa: CSVGASLWEQYF
v_call: TRBV9; cdr3_length: 15; j_call: TRBJ2-4; cdr3_aa: CASSPGVGGLGIQYF
v_call: TRBV18; cdr3_length: 13; j_call: TRBJ2-5; cdr3_aa: CASSPFSGGAPDF
v_call: TRBV29-1; cdr3_length: 14; j_call: TRBJ1-3; cdr3_aa: CSVREGSSGNTIYF
v_call: TRBV6-5; cdr3_length: 13; j_call: TRBJ1-2; cdr3_aa: CASSLEANYGYTF